These T cell receptor beta chains were read from a single sample in a study of identical twins. TCRdb called the 5' RACE reads again in MiXCR, with one record for every CDR3 protein. In the table there are 1.5 million to 2 million distinct CDR3 sequences, under 35% of which are singletons. Sequencing used cord blood. These TCRs come from a newborn girl in good health. CDR3s include the opening cysteine and the closing phenylalanine or tryptophan.

>TRBJ2-1|TRBV18
CASSPGQGVYNEQFF
>TRBJ2-5|TRBV5-6
CASSLPTGGIETQYF
>-|TRBV5-1
CASSLKVVSYNEQYF
>TRBJ2-6|TRBV25-1
CASSEYGSGANVLTF
>TRBJ2-3|TRBV2
CASMPSARGSDTQYF
>TRBJ2-5|TRBV6-1
CASSWGTGMGEAQYF
>TRBJ2-1|TRBV4-2
CASSESGTMASNEQFF
>TRBJ1-1|TRBV5-1
CASSFQSAGQAFF
>TRBJ2-3|TRBV15
CATSRVKGLRFTDTQYF
>TRBJ2-3|TRBV5-1
CASSSDRPTDAQYF
>TRBJ2-3|TRBV20-1
CSARVGPTDTQYF
>TRBJ1-1|TRBV3-1
CASGQSGTGQAFF
>TRBJ2-7|TRBV20-1
CSASGTSSYEQYF
>TRBJ1-5|TRBV20-1
CSACGIRTGANNQPQHF
>TRBJ2-1|TRBV12-3/TRBV12-4
CASSLSLVWVDNEQFF
>TRBJ2-3|TRBV20-1
CSALLLAGGPTDTQYF
>TRBJ1-1|TRBV29-1
CSTEGGKRTEAFF
>TRBJ2-1|TRBV5-1
CASSPERGAYNEQFF
>TRBJ2-1|TRBV11-2
CASSLEWTSGTNEQFF
>TRBJ1-4|TRBV12-3/TRBV12-4
CASSLSSLGHEKLFF
>TRBJ2-6|TRBV12-3/TRBV12-4
CASRSGNGANVLTF
>TRBJ2-7|TRBV27
CASSFGAGTYEQYF
>TRBJ2-7|TRBV20-1
CSARDPATGTYEQYF
>TRBJ2-7|TRBV27
CASSLKGSGAYEQYF
>TRBJ2-7|TRBV5-1
CASSLADFYEQYF
>TRBJ1-2|TRBV2
CASSGTGDQSNYGYTF
>TRBJ2-3|TRBV12-5
CASGLGTSGSGTDTQYF
>TRBJ1-1|TRBV12-3/TRBV12-4
CASSLRVGRNTEAFF
>TRBJ2-1|TRBV12-3/TRBV12-4
CASSPRGEGPYNEQFF
>TRBJ2-1|TRBV20-1
CSAIQSSYNEQFF
>TRBJ1-6|TRBV27
CASSFGDDGSPLHF
>TRBJ2-1|TRBV7-2
CASGTSARETQFF
>-|TRBV28
CASSGTSGRIINEQFF
>TRBJ2-3|TRBV18
CASSPPPTDTQYF
>TRBJ2-1|TRBV6-5
CASSYESSSEQFF
>TRBJ2-1|TRBV3-1
CASSQAVFSGGRNEQFF
>TRBJ1-2|TRBV29-1
CSVGDRNYGYTF
>-|TRBV25-1
CASSSTPPYNEQYF
>TRBJ2-5|TRBV6-5
CASSYSQGRETQYF
>TRBJ1-4|TRBV27
CASGQGVGEKLFF
>TRBJ2-1|TRBV28
CASSFRVVTSGYNEQFF
>TRBJ2-3|TRBV7-9
CASSFRTGATDTQYF
>TRBJ2-3|TRBV7-9
CASSSYKDLGAQYF
>-|TRBV18
CASSPLAGRRAGGPSETQYF
>TRBJ2-3|TRBV6-2/TRBV6-3
CASSSRVLDRPDTQYF
>TRBJ2-3|TRBV29-1
CSVGQTGSTDTQYF
>TRBJ2-7|TRBV5-6
CASSLEPRSSYEQYF
>TRBJ2-1|TRBV29-1
CSVAGTSGGPGYNEQFF
>TRBJ2-7|TRBV5-1
CASSLLDRGRTEQYF
>TRBJ2-3|TRBV11-1
CASSSPGLAPTDTQYF
>TRBJ2-1|TRBV21-1
CASMTSGRLVTYNEQFF
>TRBJ2-1|TRBV4-1
CASSQERAYNEQFF
>TRBJ1-1|TRBV5-1
CASSMGTGGSTNTEAFF
>TRBJ1-1|TRBV29-1
CSGGGDGLNTEAFF
>TRBJ1-4|TRBV25-1
CASSWVPTGGAAEKLFF
>TRBJ2-7|TRBV4-1
CASSQAIGEQYF
>TRBJ2-7|TRBV2
CASSERQIAYEQYF
>TRBJ1-2|TRBV6-6
CASIVTGVDGYTF
>TRBJ2-3|TRBV2
CASSAGASTDTQYF
>TRBJ2-7|TRBV7-2
CASSLVLAGTYYEQYF